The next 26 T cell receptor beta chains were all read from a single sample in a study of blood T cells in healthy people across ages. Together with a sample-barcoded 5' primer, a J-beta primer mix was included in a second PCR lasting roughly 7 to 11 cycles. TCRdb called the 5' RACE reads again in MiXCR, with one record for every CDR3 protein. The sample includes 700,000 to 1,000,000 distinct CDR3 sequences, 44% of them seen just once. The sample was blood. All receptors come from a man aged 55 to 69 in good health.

The CDR3 DNA reads TGTGCCAGCAGAGATACAGAGAACTACGAGCAGTACTTC. Translation gives CASRDTENYEQYF. The V and J genes are TRBV9 and TRBJ2-5; D unclear. The J call is in doubt because the DNA end fits TRBJ2-7 better. Germline V gene sequence: CDR1 SGDLS, CDR2 YYNGEE. The CDR3 runs 13 residues.

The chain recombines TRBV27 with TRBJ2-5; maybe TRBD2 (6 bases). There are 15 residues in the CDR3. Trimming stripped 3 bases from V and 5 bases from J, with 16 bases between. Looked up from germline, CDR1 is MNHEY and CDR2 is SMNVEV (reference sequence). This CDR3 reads CASSLSGIGGETQYF. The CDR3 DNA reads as TGTGCCAGCAGTTTGTCCGGGATCGGAGGGGAGACCCAGTACTTC.

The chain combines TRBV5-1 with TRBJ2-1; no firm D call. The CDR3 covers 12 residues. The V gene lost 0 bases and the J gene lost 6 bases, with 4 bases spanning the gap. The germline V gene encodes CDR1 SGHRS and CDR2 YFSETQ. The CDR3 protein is CASSLDLNEQFF. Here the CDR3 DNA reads TGCGCCAGCAGCTTGGATCTCAATGAGCAGTTCTTC. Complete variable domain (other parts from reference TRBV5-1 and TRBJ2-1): KAGVTQTPRYLIKTRGQQVTLSCSPISGHRSVSWYQQTPGQGLQFLFEYFSETQRNKGNFPGRFSGRQFSNSRSEMNVSTLELGDSALYLCASSLDLNEQFFGPGTRLTVL.

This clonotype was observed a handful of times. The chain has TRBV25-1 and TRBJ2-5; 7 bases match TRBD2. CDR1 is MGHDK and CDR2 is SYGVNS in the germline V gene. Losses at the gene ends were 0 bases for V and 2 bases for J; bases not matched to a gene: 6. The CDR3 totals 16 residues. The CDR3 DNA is TGTGCCAGCAGTGAATATAAGAGCGGGGCGCAAGAGACCCAGTACTTC. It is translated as CASSEYKSGAQETQYF. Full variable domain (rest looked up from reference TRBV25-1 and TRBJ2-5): EADIYQTPRYLVIGTGKKITLECSQTMGHDKMYWYQQDPGMELHLIHYSYGVNSTEKGDLSSESTVSRIRTEHFPLTLESARPSHTSQYLCASSEYKSGAQETQYFGPGTRLLVL.

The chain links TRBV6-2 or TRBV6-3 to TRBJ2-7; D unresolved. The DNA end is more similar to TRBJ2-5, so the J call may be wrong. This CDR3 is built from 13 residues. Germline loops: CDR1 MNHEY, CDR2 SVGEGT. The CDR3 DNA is TGTGCCAGCAAAAGGAACCAACTGGAGACCCAGTACTTC. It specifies CASKRNQLETQYF.

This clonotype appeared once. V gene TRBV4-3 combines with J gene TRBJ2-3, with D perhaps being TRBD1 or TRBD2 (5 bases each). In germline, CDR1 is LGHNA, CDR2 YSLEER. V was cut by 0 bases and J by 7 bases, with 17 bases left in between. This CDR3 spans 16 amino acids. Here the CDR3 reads CASSQDGGRELNTQYF. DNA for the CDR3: TGCGCCAGCAGCCAAGATGGGGGAAGGGAGTTGAATACGCAGTATTTT.

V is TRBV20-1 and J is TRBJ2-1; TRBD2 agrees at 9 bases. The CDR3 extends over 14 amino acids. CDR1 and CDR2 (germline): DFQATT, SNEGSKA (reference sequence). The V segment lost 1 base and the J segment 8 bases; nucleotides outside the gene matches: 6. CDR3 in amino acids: CSARVSGGLYEQFF. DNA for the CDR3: TGCAGTGCTAGAGTGAGCGGGGGGCTTTATGAGCAGTTCTTC.

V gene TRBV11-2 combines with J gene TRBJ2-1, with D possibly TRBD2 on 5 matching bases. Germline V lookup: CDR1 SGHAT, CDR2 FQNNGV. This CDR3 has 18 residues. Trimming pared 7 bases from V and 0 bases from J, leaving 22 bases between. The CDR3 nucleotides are TGTGCCAGCATTCTCAAGCGGTTCGGAGACTTCTCCTACAATGAGCAGTTCTTC. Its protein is CASILKRFGDFSYNEQFF.

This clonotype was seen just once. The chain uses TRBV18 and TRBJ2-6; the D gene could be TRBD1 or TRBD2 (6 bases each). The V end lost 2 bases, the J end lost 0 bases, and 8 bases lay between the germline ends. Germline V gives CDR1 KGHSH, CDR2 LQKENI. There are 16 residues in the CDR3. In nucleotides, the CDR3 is TGTGCCAGCTCACCATGGGGGGCCTCTGGGGCCAACGTCCTGACTTTC. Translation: CASSPWGASGANVLTF.

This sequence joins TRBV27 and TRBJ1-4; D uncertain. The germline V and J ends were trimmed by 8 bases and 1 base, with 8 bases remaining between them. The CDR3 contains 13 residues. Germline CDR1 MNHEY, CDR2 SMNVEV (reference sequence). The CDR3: CASRERTNEKLFF. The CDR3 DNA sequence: TGTGCCAGCCGGGAACGAACTAATGAAAAACTGTTTTTT.

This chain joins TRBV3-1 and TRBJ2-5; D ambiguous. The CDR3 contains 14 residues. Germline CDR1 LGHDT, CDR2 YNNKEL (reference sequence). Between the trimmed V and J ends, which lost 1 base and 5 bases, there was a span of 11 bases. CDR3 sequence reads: CASSQVESPETQYF. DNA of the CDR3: TGTGCCAGCAGCCAAGTGGAAAGTCCGGAGACCCAGTACTTC.

The DNA for the CDR3 is TGTGCCAGCAGTTACTCTCTCGGGCTCGCCGCCTACAATGAGCAGTTCTTC. Its protein is CASSYSLGLAAYNEQFF. The chain has TRBV6-5 and TRBJ2-1, with no clear D. CDR3 length: 17 amino acids. Germline CDR1 and CDR2: MNHEY and SVGAGI. V lost 0 bases to trimming and J lost 2 bases, with 14 bases between them.

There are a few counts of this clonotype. CDR3 amino acids: CASSPVGLEGGYTF. The CDR3 nucleotides read TGTGCCAGCAGCCCTGTGGGACTCGAGGGGGGCTACACCTTC. The chain has TRBV7-8 and TRBJ1-2; D may be TRBD1 (5 bases). Trimming shortened V by 5 bases and J by 8 bases, and 18 bases separated the two germline ends. Per the germline V gene, CDR1 is SGHVS and CDR2 is FQNEAQ. This CDR3 comprises 14 residues.

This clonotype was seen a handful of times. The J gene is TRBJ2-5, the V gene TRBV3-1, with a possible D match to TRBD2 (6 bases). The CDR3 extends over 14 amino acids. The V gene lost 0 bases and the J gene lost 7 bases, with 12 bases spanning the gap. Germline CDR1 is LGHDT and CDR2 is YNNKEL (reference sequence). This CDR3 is CASSQDTGVRTQYF. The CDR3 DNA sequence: TGTGCCAGCAGCCAAGATACGGGGGTAAGGACCCAGTACTTC.

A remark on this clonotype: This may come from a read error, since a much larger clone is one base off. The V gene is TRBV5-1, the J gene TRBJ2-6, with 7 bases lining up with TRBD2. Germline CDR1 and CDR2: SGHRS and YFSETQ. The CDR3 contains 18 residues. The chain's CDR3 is CANSLGGGTYSGANVLTF. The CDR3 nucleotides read TGCGCCAACAGCTTGGGCGGGGGAACATACTCTGGGGCCAACGTCCTGACTTTC.

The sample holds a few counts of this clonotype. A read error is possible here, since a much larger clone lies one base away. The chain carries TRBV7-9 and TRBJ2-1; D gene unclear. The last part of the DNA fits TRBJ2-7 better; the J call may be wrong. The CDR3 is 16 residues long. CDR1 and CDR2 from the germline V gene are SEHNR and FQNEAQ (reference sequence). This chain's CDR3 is CASSLIGVSSYNEQYF. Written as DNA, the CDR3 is TGTGCCAGCAGCTTAATCGGAGTTAGCTCCTACAATGAGCAGTACTTC.

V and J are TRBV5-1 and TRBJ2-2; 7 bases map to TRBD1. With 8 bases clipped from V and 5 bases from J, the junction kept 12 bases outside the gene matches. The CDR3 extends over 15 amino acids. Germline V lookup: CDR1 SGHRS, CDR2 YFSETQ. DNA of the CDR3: TGCGCCAGTAGCCCCCGGGACAGCCAAACCGGGGAGCTGTTTTTT. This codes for CASSPRDSQTGELFF.

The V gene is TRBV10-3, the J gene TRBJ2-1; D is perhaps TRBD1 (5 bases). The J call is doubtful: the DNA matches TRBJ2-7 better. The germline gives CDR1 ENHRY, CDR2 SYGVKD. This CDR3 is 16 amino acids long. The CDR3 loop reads CAISAGGASSYNEQYF. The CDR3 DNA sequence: TGTGCCATCAGTGCTGGTGGGGCAAGCTCCTACAATGAGCAGTACTTC.

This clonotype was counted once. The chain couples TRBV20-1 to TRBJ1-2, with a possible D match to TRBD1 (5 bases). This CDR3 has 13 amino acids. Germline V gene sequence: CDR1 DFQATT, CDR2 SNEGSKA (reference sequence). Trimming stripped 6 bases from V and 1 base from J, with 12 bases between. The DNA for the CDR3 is TGCAGTGCCCTCGTACAGGATAACTATGGCTACACCTTC. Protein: CSALVQDNYGYTF.

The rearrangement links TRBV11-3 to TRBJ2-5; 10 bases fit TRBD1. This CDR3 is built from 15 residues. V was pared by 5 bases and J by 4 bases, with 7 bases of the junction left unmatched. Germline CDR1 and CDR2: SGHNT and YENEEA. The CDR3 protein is CASSTGQGGRETQYF. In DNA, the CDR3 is TGTGCCAGCAGCACAGGACAGGGGGGAAGAGAGACCCAGTACTTC. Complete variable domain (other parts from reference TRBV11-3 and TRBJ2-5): EAGVVQSPRYKIIEKKQPVAFWCNPISGHNTLYWYLQNLGQGPELLIRYENEEAVDDSQLPKDRFSAERLKGVDSTLKIQPAELGDSAVYLCASSTGQGGRETQYFGPGTRLLVL.

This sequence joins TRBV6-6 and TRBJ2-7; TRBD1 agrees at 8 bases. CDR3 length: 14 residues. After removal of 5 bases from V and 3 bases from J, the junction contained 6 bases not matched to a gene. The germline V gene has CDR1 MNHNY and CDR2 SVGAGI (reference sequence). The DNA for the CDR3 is TGTGCCAGCAGTGACGCGACAGGGGTCTACGAGCAGTACTTC. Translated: CASSDATGVYEQYF.

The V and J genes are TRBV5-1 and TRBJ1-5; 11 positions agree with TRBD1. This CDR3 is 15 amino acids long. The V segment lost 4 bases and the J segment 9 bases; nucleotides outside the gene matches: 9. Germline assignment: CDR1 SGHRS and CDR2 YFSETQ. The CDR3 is CASSPDGQGARPQHF. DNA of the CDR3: TGCGCCAGCAGCCCAGACGGACAGGGGGCTCGGCCCCAGCATTTT.

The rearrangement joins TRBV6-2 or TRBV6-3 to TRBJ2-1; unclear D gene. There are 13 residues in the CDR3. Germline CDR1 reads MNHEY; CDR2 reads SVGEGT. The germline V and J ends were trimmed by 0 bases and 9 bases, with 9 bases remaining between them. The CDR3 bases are TGTGCCAGCAGTTACTCGTTAACCGGTGAGCAGTTCTTC. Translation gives CASSYSLTGEQFF.

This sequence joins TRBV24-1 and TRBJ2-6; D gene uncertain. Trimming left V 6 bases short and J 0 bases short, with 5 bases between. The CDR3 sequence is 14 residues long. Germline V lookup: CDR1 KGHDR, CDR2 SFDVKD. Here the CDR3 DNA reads TGTGCCACCAGTCCAAGCTCTGGGGCCAACGTCCTGACTTTC. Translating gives CATSPSSGANVLTF.

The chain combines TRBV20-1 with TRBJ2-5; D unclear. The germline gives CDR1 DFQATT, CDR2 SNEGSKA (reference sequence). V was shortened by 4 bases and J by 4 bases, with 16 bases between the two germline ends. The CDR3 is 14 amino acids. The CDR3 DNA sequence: TGCAGTGCTACACCTCCCCCTCAAGGAGAGACCCAGTACTTC. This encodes CSATPPPQGETQYF.

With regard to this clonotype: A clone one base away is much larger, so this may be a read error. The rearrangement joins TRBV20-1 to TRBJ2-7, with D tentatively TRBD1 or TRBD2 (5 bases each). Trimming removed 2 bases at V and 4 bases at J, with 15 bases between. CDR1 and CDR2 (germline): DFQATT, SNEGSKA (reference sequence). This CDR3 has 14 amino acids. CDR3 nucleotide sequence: TGCAGTGCTAGATTGACGGCCGGGGCTTACGAGCAGTACTTC. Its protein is CSARLTAGAYEQYF.